Each of the 29 T cell receptor beta chains below was sequenced from the same sample in a study of shared clonotypes between healthy human individuals (dated by TCRdb to the early 2020s). Preparation of the library involved the immunoSEQ multiplex PCR assay. Sourced from immuneACCESS, this table was stored by TCRdb with only in-frame sequences that have V and J called. A share of the clones is absent; for the studies checked, an unresolved V gene accounts for under half, and the remainder has no known explanation. The sample profile shows nearly 1,000,000 clones; 60% to 85% of them were found once. Of the sample, over 1.3% falls within the top ten clones. The sequencing input was memory CD4+ T cells sorted from blood. The cell subset or site label, as the study defines it: CD45RA-negative fraction. These receptors originate from a man aged 18 to 29 in good health.

DNA of the CDR3: TGTGCCAGCAGCCTATTGGGAGCGGGAGGGACTTCTAACATTCAGTACTTC. Protein: CASSLLGAGGTSNIQYF. This rearrangement joins TRBV7-2 to TRBJ2-4, with TRBD2 identical over 10 bases. With 5 bases clipped from V and 7 bases from J, the junction kept 14 bases outside the gene matches. The CDR3 loop spans 17 amino acids. Germline V gene lookup returns CDR1 SGHTA and CDR2 FQGNSA.

This chain connects TRBV28 to TRBJ2-1, with D maybe TRBD1 (6 bases). Trimming cost V 6 bases and J 7 bases, with 13 bases left between them. This CDR3 has 13 residues. Germline CDR1 and CDR2: MDHEN and SYDVKM. The CDR3 coding sequence is TGTGCCAGCAGACCCGACAGGTCGAATGAGCAGTTCTTC. Its protein product is CASRPDRSNEQFF.

The chain recombines TRBV10-3 with TRBJ2-3; 8 bases are a match to TRBD2. Per the germline V gene, CDR1 is ENHRY and CDR2 is SYGVKD. Unmatched junction bases numbered 11, after V lost 0 bases and J lost 3 bases. The CDR3 is 18 amino acids. In nucleotides, the CDR3 is TGTGCCATCAGTGAGTCTGACGGGACTAGGGGGAAGACAGATACGCAGTATTTT. It yields the protein CAISESDGTRGKTDTQYF.

This clone has only one observation. The chain has TRBV19 and TRBJ1-1, with unresolved D. Germline lookup yields CDR1 LNHDA and CDR2 SQIVND (reference sequence). Trimming shortened V by 8 bases and J by 6 bases, and 10 bases separated the two germline ends. CDR3 length: 11 residues. The CDR3 DNA sequence: TGTGCCAGTCGATTTTGGTCTGAAGCTTTCTTT. It is translated as CASRFWSEAFF.

This clone was observed once. CDR3 DNA sequence: TGTGCCAGCAGCGGACTAGCGGGAGAGACCCAGTACTTC. Its translation: CASSGLAGETQYF. The V and J genes are TRBV9 and TRBJ2-5; 10 positions match TRBD2. The junction had 0 bases not matched to a gene; V was cut back by 3 bases and J by 4 bases. Per the germline V gene, CDR1 is SGDLS and CDR2 is YYNGEE. This CDR3 comprises 13 residues. Complete variable domain (other parts from reference TRBV9 and TRBJ2-5): DSGVTQTPKHLITATGQRVTLRCSPRSGDLSVYWYQQSLDQGLQFLIQYYNGEERAKGNILERFSAQQFPDLHSELNLSSLELGDSALYFCASSGLAGETQYFGPGTRLLVL.

V is TRBV28 and J is TRBJ2-5, with D possibly matching TRBD2 (7 bases). With 5 bases removed from V and 4 bases from J, the gap between germline ends came to 11 bases. CDR1 is MDHEN, CDR2 SYDVKM, per germline. The length of the CDR3 is 13 residues. As DNA, the CDR3 is TGTGCCAGCAGTCACGGGGGGCCAGAGACCCAGTACTTC. This gives the protein CASSHGGPETQYF.

Concerning this clone itself: The identical CDR3 is also encoded by other nucleotide sequences in the sample. The rearrangement joins TRBV5-1 to TRBJ2-5, with unresolved D. The length of the CDR3 is 14 residues. V was cut by 0 bases and J by 1 base, with 7 bases left in between. The V gene's germline CDR1 is SGHRS and CDR2 YFSETQ. CDR3 sequence reads: CASSLAGSQETQYF. CDR3 coding DNA: TGCGCCAGCAGCTTGGCCGGGTCCCAAGAGACCCAGTACTTC.

V and J are TRBV9 and TRBJ2-2; D might be TRBD1 or TRBD2, each matching 5 bases. The length of the CDR3 is 16 residues. Between the trimmed V and J ends, which lost 3 bases and 4 bases, there was a span of 16 bases. Germline V gene data show CDR1 as SGDLS and CDR2 as YYNGEE. For the CDR3, the DNA is TGTGCCAGCAGCGGGGGGAGTTCCGCGAGCACCGGGGAGCTGTTTTTT. Encoded protein: CASSGGSSASTGELFF.

The V gene is TRBV19, the J gene TRBJ2-7; D is unresolved. Germline V gene data show CDR1 as LNHDA and CDR2 as SQIVND (reference sequence). The CDR3 is 15 amino acids. Trimming removed 3 bases at V and 0 bases at J, with 12 bases between. The CDR3 nucleotides are TGTGCCAGTAGTATTCTCCCAGAGTTCTCCTACGAGCAGTACTTC. It codes for CASSILPEFSYEQYF.

This chain joins TRBV5-1 and TRBJ1-4, with a possible D match to TRBD1 (6 bases). The CDR3 sequence is 15 residues long. Trimming left V 0 bases short and J 4 bases short, with 10 bases between. Per germline, CDR1 SGHRS and CDR2 YFSETQ. CDR3 sequence (DNA): TGCGCCAGCAGCTTGGCCGCACAGGGTAATGAAAAACTGTTTTTT. Residues: CASSLAAQGNEKLFF.

The gene calls are TRBV2 and TRBJ2-5; a possible D gene is TRBD2 (6 bases). The V gene's germline CDR1 is SNHLY and CDR2 FYNNEI. Trimming removed 5 bases at V and 1 base at J, with 11 bases between. The CDR3 is made up of 14 amino acids. CDR3 sequence (DNA): TGTGCCAGCAGTCGGACTAACCTCCAAGAGACCCAGTACTTC. This translates into CASSRTNLQETQYF.

The rearrangement joins TRBV10-3 to TRBJ2-3; perhaps TRBD1 as D (6 bases). The V end was cut by 0 bases, the J end by 7 bases, with 8 bases between. CDR1 and CDR2 (germline): ENHRY, SYGVKD. There are 13 residues in the CDR3. Here the CDR3 DNA reads TGTGCCATCAGTGAGTCCCAGGGGTATACGCAGTATTTT. It encodes CAISESQGYTQYF.

This chain joins TRBV9 and TRBJ2-5, with TRBD1 matching 9 bases. Unmatched junction bases numbered 3, after V lost 4 bases and J lost 5 bases. This CDR3 contains 13 residues. The germline CDR1 and CDR2 sequences are SGDLS and YYNGEE. CDR3 nucleotide sequence: TGTGCCAGCAGCACAGGGGGCGCGGAGACCCAGTACTTC. Protein: CASSTGGAETQYF. The entire variable domain, with the rest obtained from reference TRBV9 and TRBJ2-5, is as follows: DSGVTQTPKHLITATGQRVTLRCSPRSGDLSVYWYQQSLDQGLQFLIQYYNGEERAKGNILERFSAQQFPDLHSELNLSSLELGDSALYFCASSTGGAETQYFGPGTRLLVL.

This clone was seen only a few times. The J gene is TRBJ1-2, the V gene TRBV28; possibly TRBD1 for D (6 bases). CDR3 length equals 14 residues. Germline assignment: CDR1 MDHEN and CDR2 SYDVKM. The V gene lost 0 bases and the J gene lost 5 bases, with 10 bases spanning the gap. This CDR3 reads CASSLWGGSYGYTF. DNA of the CDR3: TGTGCCAGCAGTTTATGGGGGGGCTCTTATGGCTACACCTTC.

This clone was seen only a few times. The rearrangement links TRBV6-1 to TRBJ1-2; tentatively, D is TRBD1 (5 bases). Trimming removed 1 base from V and 4 bases from J, with 16 bases in between. CDR1 is MNHNS and CDR2 is SASEGT in the germline V gene. This CDR3 comprises 16 residues. The CDR3: CASSEGRDRSPYGYTF. Here the CDR3 DNA reads TGTGCCAGCAGTGAAGGCCGGGACCGATCCCCCTATGGCTACACCTTC.

This clone came up once. The chain has TRBV5-5 and TRBJ2-3; no definite D call. Trimming left V 2 bases short and J 0 bases short, with 1 base between. The CDR3 spans 12 residues. CDR1 is SGHKS, CDR2 YYEKEE, per germline (reference sequence). The CDR3 DNA reads TGTGCCAGCAGCTTCAGCACAGATACGCAGTATTTT. The encoded protein is CASSFSTDTQYF.

This clone was recorded only once. The chain joins TRBV10-3 to TRBJ2-1; the match to TRBD2 covers 7 bases. The length of the CDR3 is 13 residues. Looked up from germline, CDR1 is ENHRY and CDR2 is SYGVKD. With 7 bases clipped from V and 6 bases from J, the junction kept 6 bases outside the gene matches. For the CDR3, the DNA is TGTGCCATCATGGAGGGCGGGAGCAATGAGCAGTTCTTC. As protein: CAIMEGGSNEQFF.

The chain is built from TRBV9 and TRBJ2-1; no clear D gene. The CDR3 is made up of 14 amino acids. Germline-derived CDR1 and CDR2 are SGDLS and YYNGEE. V shed 0 bases and J shed 9 bases, with 13 bases lying between them. The CDR3 DNA reads TGTGCCAGCAGCGTAGCGGTAGCAACGGGTGAGCAGTTCTTC. It is translated as CASSVAVATGEQFF.

The V call is TRBV29-1, the J call TRBJ1-1; a possible D gene is TRBD1 (5 bases). V was clipped by 7 bases and J by 6 bases, with 15 bases between them. This CDR3 is 12 amino acids long. Germline values: CDR1 SQVTM, CDR2 ANQGSEA. The CDR3 nucleotides read TGCAGCGCACCCAGGGTTGGGGCTGAAGCTTTCTTT. Amino acid sequence: CSAPRVGAEAFF.

There are a few counts of this clone. The chain links TRBV5-1 to TRBJ2-5; 7 bases fit TRBD2. The junction had 6 bases not matched to a gene; V was cut back by 2 bases and J by 2 bases. The CDR3 covers 15 residues. Germline-derived CDR1 and CDR2 are SGHRS and YFSETQ. CDR3 sequence reads: CASSFQGGEQETQYF. DNA for the CDR3: TGCGCCAGCAGCTTTCAGGGAGGGGAGCAAGAGACCCAGTACTTC.

The genes are TRBV7-3 and TRBJ2-3; 7 nucleotides agree with TRBD2. This CDR3 has 15 amino acids. Trimming removed 1 base from V and 2 bases from J; junction bases left unmatched: 3. The germline V gene has CDR1 SGHTA and CDR2 FQGTGA. In DNA form, the CDR3 reads TGTGCCAGCAGCTTAATGGGGGGGAACACAGATACGCAGTATTTT. Residues: CASSLMGGNTDTQYF.

This CDR3 reads CASRDRDYGYTF. Here the CDR3 DNA reads TGTGCCAGCCGGGACAGGGACTATGGCTACACCTTC. The chain recombines TRBV6-1 with TRBJ1-2; 9 bases fit TRBD1. J gave up 3 bases and V 8 bases, and 1 base lay outside the gene matches. Germline assignment: CDR1 MNHNS and CDR2 SASEGT. The CDR3 is 12 amino acids.

This clone showed up just once. The V and J genes are TRBV6-5 and TRBJ2-1; possible D gene TRBD2, 6 bases. In germline, CDR1 is MNHEY, CDR2 SVGAGI. Trimming stripped 6 bases from V and 9 bases from J, with 21 bases between. The CDR3 runs to 15 residues. The DNA of the CDR3 is TGTGCCAGCAGGGCCCCTTCCGGCAGGAGGGGTGAGCAGTTCTTC. Translated: CASRAPSGRRGEQFF.

This clone was counted once. V gene TRBV30 combines with J gene TRBJ1-2, with TRBD1 identical over 10 bases. The trim removed 2 bases at V and 7 bases at J, leaving 13 bases unmatched. CDR3 length: 16 residues. In germline, CDR1 is GTSNPN, CDR2 SVGIG (reference sequence). This CDR3 is CAWSPSTGGRKVGYTF. Here the CDR3 DNA reads TGTGCCTGGAGTCCCTCGACAGGGGGCAGGAAGGTTGGCTACACCTTC.

This chain links TRBV6-6 with TRBJ2-2; D assignment may be TRBD1 or TRBD2 (5 bases each). Trimming left V 6 bases short and J 6 bases short, with 20 bases between. Germline CDR1 MNHNY, CDR2 SVGAGI (reference sequence). This CDR3 region has 16 residues. The CDR3: CASRYGRDRTPGELFF. The CDR3, as DNA: TGTGCCAGCAGGTACGGCCGGGACCGTACACCCGGGGAGCTGTTTTTT.

This clone showed up just a few times. The chain is built from TRBV27 and TRBJ2-5, with D maybe TRBD2 (6 bases). The CDR3 covers 16 residues. CDR1 MNHEY and CDR2 SMNVEV come from the germline V gene (reference sequence). V shed 7 bases and J shed 2 bases, with 20 bases lying between them. The CDR3 DNA is TGTGCCAGCAAGGAGGGGCGGGGAAAATATCAAGAGACCCAGTACTTC. Protein sequence: CASKEGRGKYQETQYF.

The chain combines TRBV5-1 with TRBJ2-1, with 8 bases lining up with TRBD2. This CDR3 contains 15 residues. Per the germline V gene, CDR1 is SGHRS and CDR2 is YFSETQ. J was trimmed by 8 bases and V by 0 bases; bases with no gene match: 7. The CDR3 region has the DNA TGCGCCAGCAGCTTGGTGAGCGGGAGCGTCCATGAGCAGTTCTTC. Residues: CASSLVSGSVHEQFF.

This clone was detected once. This chain links TRBV29-1 with TRBJ1-2; 9 bases fit TRBD1. Per the germline V gene, CDR1 is SQVTM and CDR2 is ANQGSEA. The CDR3 sequence is 13 residues long. V was clipped by 6 bases and J by 4 bases; unmatched bases: 6. CDR3 coding DNA: TGCAGCGTAGGGACAGGGCTCGGCTATGGCTACACCTTC. Translation gives CSVGTGLGYGYTF.

The chain uses TRBV29-1 and TRBJ2-2, with a weak D call TRBD1 (5 bases). The V and J ends lost 7 bases and 4 bases respectively, with 16 bases between them. The CDR3 has 14 residues. Germline assignment: CDR1 SQVTM and CDR2 ANQGSEA. In DNA, the CDR3 is TGCAGCGCCGGACACACTATTCTCACCGGGGAGCTGTTTTTT. Its protein product is CSAGHTILTGELFF.